Below, 18 T cell receptor beta chains from the same sample are listed, as sequenced in a study of CD8 T cells in ankylosing spondylitis. TCRdb processed the 5' RACE reads anew with MiXCR; each CDR3 protein has one entry. The sample contains approximately 100,000 distinct CDR3 sequences, around 24% of which appear only once. Sequenced: synovial fluid, either unsorted or a sorted T cell fraction (not recorded which). The receptors stem from a male donor with ankylosing spondylitis.

The chain carries TRBV19 and TRBJ2-1; 12 nucleotides agree with TRBD2. The CDR3 has 19 amino acids. Germline lookup yields CDR1 LNHDA and CDR2 SQIVND (reference sequence). Germline trimming cut 3 bases from V and 5 bases from J; bases unmatched to any gene: 14. Here the CDR3 reads CASSISASGRALVDNEQFF. The CDR3 DNA reads TGTGCCAGTAGTATTTCGGCTAGCGGGAGGGCCCTCGTAGACAATGAGCAGTTCTTC.

The CDR3 reads CAISETRTSVGGNEQFF. The CDR3 DNA sequence: TGTGCCATCAGTGAGACACGGACTAGTGTTGGGGGGAATGAGCAGTTCTTC. This rearrangement joins TRBV10-3 to TRBJ2-1, with 7 positions matching TRBD2. The junction had 14 bases not matched to a gene; V was cut back by 2 bases and J by 7 bases. Germline V gives CDR1 ENHRY, CDR2 SYGVKD. CDR3 size: 17 residues.

The CDR3 protein is CASKSSGSAHEQYV. In DNA, the CDR3 is TGTGCCAGCAAATCAAGCGGGAGTGCCCACGAGCAGTACGTC. This sequence joins TRBV6-1 and TRBJ2-7; 8 bases align to TRBD2. Germline V gives CDR1 MNHNS, CDR2 SASEGT. V shed 7 bases, J shed 5 bases, and the junction held 10 bases outside the gene matches. This CDR3 region has 14 residues.

This chain joins TRBV6-1 and TRBJ1-2; unclear D gene. Germline V gene data show CDR1 as MNHNS and CDR2 as SASEGT. Trimming took off 5 bases at V and 8 bases at J, with 15 bases between the two ends. This CDR3 is built from 13 residues. Here the CDR3 DNA reads TGTGCCAGCAGTCCGGGAGGATTCGGCGGCTACACCTTC. It translates to CASSPGGFGGYTF.

This rearrangement joins TRBV18 to TRBJ2-1; no reliable D call. The V gene lost 2 bases and the J gene lost 5 bases, with 13 bases spanning the gap. There are 15 residues in the CDR3. CDR1 KGHSH and CDR2 LQKENI come from the germline V gene. The DNA of the CDR3 is TGTGCCAGCTCACCATTCGCTCAAGCCGACAATGAGCAGTTCTTC. Amino acid sequence: CASSPFAQADNEQFF.

The chain couples TRBV11-2 to TRBJ1-6; 8 bases are a match to TRBD1. Germline values: CDR1 SGHAT, CDR2 FQNNGV. V was pared by 1 base and J by 6 bases, with 11 bases of the junction left unmatched. CDR3 length: 18 amino acids. The CDR3, as DNA: TGTGCCAGCAGCTTAGGGGCCGGGACAGGCGGGCGTAATTCACCCCTCCACTTT. It yields the protein CASSLGAGTGGRNSPLHF.

This clonotype came up a few times. This sequence joins TRBV27 and TRBJ1-1; D is unclear. The CDR3 has 15 amino acids. Germline V lookup: CDR1 MNHEY, CDR2 SMNVEV (reference sequence). The germline V and J ends were trimmed by 1 base and 1 base, with 10 bases remaining between them. CDR3 nucleotides: TGTGCCAGCAGTTTATTCGGGGTCCCGAACACTGAAGCTTTCTTT. Protein sequence: CASSLFGVPNTEAFF.

This clonotype was picked up a small number of times. The V gene is TRBV11-2, the J gene TRBJ2-1; maybe TRBD2 (6 bases). This CDR3 is 16 amino acids long. Germline CDR1 SGHAT, CDR2 FQNNGV. V was cut by 7 bases and J by 0 bases, with 16 bases left in between. The CDR3 region is CASTSLAASSYNEQFF. CDR3 sequence (DNA): TGTGCCAGCACCTCACTAGCTGCGAGCTCCTACAATGAGCAGTTCTTC. Filled out from reference TRBV11-2 and TRBJ2-1, the complete variable domain reads EAGVAQSPRYKIIEKRQSVAFWCNPISGHATLYWYQQILGQGPKLLIQFQNNGVVDDSQLPKDRFSAERLKGVDSTLKIQPAKLEDSAVYLCASTSLAASSYNEQFFGPGTRLTVL.

The chain uses TRBV7-8 and TRBJ1-1, with D perhaps TRBD1 (5 bases). The CDR3 contains 14 residues. The V gene's germline CDR1 is SGHVS and CDR2 FQNEAQ. The ends were cut back, 7 bases at V and 2 bases at J, with 14 bases in the middle. The CDR3 region has the DNA TGTGCCAGCATGTTATCGGGGCTAAACACTGAAGCTTTCTTT. Translated, it gives CASMLSGLNTEAFF. Supplemented by reference TRBV7-8 and TRBJ1-1, the full variable domain reads GAGVSQSPRYKVAKRGQDVALRCDPISGHVSLFWYQQALGQGPEFLTYFQNEAQLDKSGLPSDRFFAERPEGSVSTLKIQRTQQEDSAVYLCASMLSGLNTEAFFGQGTRLTVV.

This clonotype was recorded at least ten times. This chain joins TRBV7-2 and TRBJ2-1; D ambiguous. Germline lookup yields CDR1 SGHTA and CDR2 FQGNSA. The V and J ends lost 4 bases and 6 bases respectively, with 10 bases between them. The CDR3 contains 13 residues. Here the CDR3 reads CASSSDTGNEQFF. The DNA for the CDR3 is TGTGCCAGCAGCTCCGATACTGGCAATGAGCAGTTCTTC.

The J gene is TRBJ2-3, the V gene TRBV5-1; D is unresolved. The germline V and J ends were trimmed by 10 bases and 5 bases, with 20 bases remaining between them. CDR3 length: 14 amino acids. Per the germline V gene, CDR1 is SGHRS and CDR2 is YFSETQ. The CDR3 loop is CAWSKIKGRDTQYF. The DNA for the CDR3 is TGCGCCTGGAGTAAGATAAAGGGCCGAGATACGCAGTATTTT. Filled out from reference TRBV5-1 and TRBJ2-3, the complete variable domain reads KAGVTQTPRYLIKTRGQQVTLSCSPISGHRSVSWYQQTPGQGLQFLFEYFSETQRNKGNFPGRFSGRQFSNSRSEMNVSTLELGDSALYLCAWSKIKGRDTQYFGPGTRLTVL.

This clonotype was picked up many times. The chain couples TRBV19 to TRBJ1-1; 8 nucleotides line up with TRBD1. V shed 4 bases and J 4 bases; nucleotides not matched to a gene: 5. The CDR3 totals 14 residues. Germline CDR1 is LNHDA and CDR2 is SQIVND (reference sequence). CDR3 bases: TGTGCCAGTAGTAGCGACAGGGGCGCCACTGAAGCTTTCTTT. This codes for CASSSDRGATEAFF.

The chain employs TRBV28 and TRBJ1-5; D remains ambiguous. The CDR3 contains 15 residues. Germline V gives CDR1 MDHEN, CDR2 SYDVKM. V lost 3 bases and J 0 bases, leaving 9 bases between the germline ends. The CDR3 loop is CASSFLGYSNQPQHF. DNA for the CDR3: TGTGCCAGCAGTTTCCTGGGTTATAGCAATCAGCCCCAGCATTTT.

CDR3 sequence (DNA): TGTGCCAGCACGACAGGGATAAGCTCCTACGAGCAGTACTTC. This gives the protein CASTTGISSYEQYF. The rearrangement links TRBV12-3 or TRBV12-4 to TRBJ2-7; 7 positions match TRBD1. CDR3 length: 14 amino acids. Trimming removed 7 bases from V and 0 bases from J; junction bases left unmatched: 6.

The table lists this clonotype with many counts. The chain employs TRBV20-1 and TRBJ2-1; D is perhaps TRBD2 (6 bases). V was trimmed by 3 bases and J by 0 bases, leaving 9 bases between them. Germline V gene data show CDR1 as DFQATT and CDR2 as SNEGSKA (reference sequence). The CDR3 length is 14 residues. The CDR3 bases are TGCAGTGCTAGGGACGGGAGCTCCTACAATGAGCAGTTCTTC. Its translation: CSARDGSSYNEQFF.

This clonotype has a count of ten or more. The chain is built from TRBV12-3 or TRBV12-4 and TRBJ1-6, with 9 positions matching TRBD1. Trimming cost V 4 bases and J 10 bases; bases outside gene matches: 5. CDR3 size: 14 residues. The CDR3 nucleotides read TGTGCCAGCAGTTCGGGGACAGGGAGATCACCCCTCCACTTT. Translated, it gives CASSSGTGRSPLHF.

This clonotype has more than one count but fewer than ten. This chain connects TRBV20-1 to TRBJ2-1; no definite D call. In germline, CDR1 is DFQATT, CDR2 SNEGSKA (reference sequence). CDR3 length equals 14 residues. The ends were cut back, 3 bases at V and 5 bases at J, with 14 bases in the middle. The CDR3 spells CSASFLRRNNEQFF. The CDR3 DNA sequence: TGCAGTGCTAGCTTCCTACGTAGGAACAATGAGCAGTTCTTC.

The gene calls are TRBV3-1 and TRBJ1-5; D remains unclear. V was cut by 1 base and J by 9 bases, with 10 bases left in between. CDR1 and CDR2 (germline): LGHDT, YNNKEL (reference sequence). CDR3 length equals 13 residues. The CDR3 DNA follows: TGTGCCAGCAGCCAAGTTAGGGCCTCGCCCCAGCATTTT. It yields the protein CASSQVRASPQHF. The variable domain in full, completed from reference TRBV3-1 and TRBJ1-5, reads DTAVSQTPKYLVTQMGNDKSIKCEQNLGHDTMYWYKQDSKKFLKIMFSYNNKELIINETVPNRFSPKSPDKAHLNLHINSLELGDSAVYFCASSQVRASPQHFGDGTRLSIL.